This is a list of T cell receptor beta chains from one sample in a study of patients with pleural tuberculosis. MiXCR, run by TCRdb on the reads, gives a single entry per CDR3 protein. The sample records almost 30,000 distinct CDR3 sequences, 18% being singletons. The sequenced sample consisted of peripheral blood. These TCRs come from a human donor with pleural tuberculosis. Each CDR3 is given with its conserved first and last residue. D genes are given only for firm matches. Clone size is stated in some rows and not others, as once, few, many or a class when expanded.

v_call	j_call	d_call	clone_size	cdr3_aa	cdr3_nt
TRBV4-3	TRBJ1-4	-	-	CASSPTGASEKLFF	TGCGCCAGCAGCCCGACAGGAGCTAGTGAAAAACTGTTTTTT
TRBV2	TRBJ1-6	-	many	CASSEQGLGNSPLHF	TGTGCCAGCAGTGAACAGGGGCTAGGTAATTCACCCCTCCACTTT
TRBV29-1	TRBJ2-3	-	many	CSVKQASTFTDTQYF	TGCAGCGTTAAACAGGCCAGCACGTTCACAGATACGCAGTATTTT
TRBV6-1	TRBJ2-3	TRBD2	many	CASSEIARGGEADTQYF	TGTGCCAGCAGTGAAATTGCGCGGGGGGGCGAGGCAGATACGCAGTATTTT
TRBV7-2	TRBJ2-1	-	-	CASSLAVRRGGGEQLF	TGTGCCAGCAGCTTAGCGGTAAGGCGTGGAGGTGGCGAGCAGCTCTTC
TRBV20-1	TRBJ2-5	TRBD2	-	CSAKKLAGETQYF	TGCAGTGCTAAAAAACTAGCGGGGGAAACCCAGTACTTC
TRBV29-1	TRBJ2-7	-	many	CSVVENIEEQYF	TGCAGCGTTGTGGAAAACATCGAGGAGCAGTACTTC
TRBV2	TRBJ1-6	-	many	CAGSQGRESRSPLHF	TGTGCCGGATCCCAGGGAAGGGAGTCTCGTTCACCCCTCCACTTT
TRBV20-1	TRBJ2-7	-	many	CSARSLEGYEQYF	TGCAGTGCTAGGTCCCTAGAAGGGTACGAGCAGTACTTC
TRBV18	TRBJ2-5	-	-	CASSPRDGAHSWTQYF	TGTGCCAGCTCACCCCGCGACGGGGCCCATTCATGGACCCAGTACTTC
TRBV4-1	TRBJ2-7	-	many	CASSQEFRDQPYEQYF	TGCGCCAGCAGCCAAGAATTCCGGGACCAACCTTACGAGCAGTACTTC
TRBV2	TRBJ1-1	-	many	CASSENRETEAFF	TGTGCCAGCAGTGAAAACCGAGAGACTGAAGCTTTCTTT
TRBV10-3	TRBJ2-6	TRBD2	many	CAISPGLAGSGANVLTF	TGTGCCATCAGTCCGGGACTAGCGGGGTCTGGGGCCAACGTCCTGACTTTC
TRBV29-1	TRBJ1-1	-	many	CSVDPGVLNTEAFF	TGCAGCGTCGACCCTGGGGTATTGAACACTGAAGCTTTCTTT
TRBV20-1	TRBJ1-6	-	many	CSARAASVIYNSPLHF	TGCAGTGCTAGAGCTGCGTCGGTTATCTATAATTCACCCCTCCACTTT
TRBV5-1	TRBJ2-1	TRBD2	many	CATSGSGGAYNEQFF	TGCGCCACCTCAGGAAGCGGGGGGGCTTACAATGAGCAGTTCTTC
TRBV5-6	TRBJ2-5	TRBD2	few	CASSQPGLVQETQYF	TGTGCCAGCAGCCAACCGGGACTAGTCCAAGAGACCCAGTACTTC
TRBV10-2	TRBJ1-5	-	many	CASSENPYQPQHF	TGCGCCAGCAGTGAGAACCCTTATCAGCCCCAGCATTTT
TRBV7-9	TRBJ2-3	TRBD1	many	CASTSPSRGTDTQYF	TGTGCCAGCACCTCCCCTTCCAGGGGGACAGATACGCAGTATTTT
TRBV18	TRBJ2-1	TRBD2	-	CASSLKGLTGEVWNEQFF	TGTGCCAGCTCCCTAAAGGGACTAACGGGAGAGGTTTGGAATGAGCAGTTCTTC
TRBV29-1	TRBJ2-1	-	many	CSVEFRDNEQFF	TGCAGCGTTGAGTTTAGGGACAATGAGCAGTTCTTC
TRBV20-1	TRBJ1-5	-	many	CSASRTAYSNQPQHF	TGCAGTGCTAGCCGGACCGCTTATAGCAATCAGCCCCAGCATTTT
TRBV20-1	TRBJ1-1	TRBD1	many	CSAGETGLNTEAFF	TGCAGTGCTGGGGAGACAGGGTTAAACACTGAAGCTTTCTTT
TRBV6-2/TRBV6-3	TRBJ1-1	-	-	CASSYRAAREAFF	TGTGCCAGCAGTTACAGGGCCGCTCGCGAAGCTTTCTTC
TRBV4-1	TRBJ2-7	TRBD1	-	CASSPRDSSYEQYF	TGCGCCAGCAGCCCCAGGGACAGCTCCTACGAGCAGTACTTC
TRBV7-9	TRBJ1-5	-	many	CASSLTGSNQPQHF	TGTGCCAGCAGCTTAACAGGATCCAATCAGCCCCAGCATTTT
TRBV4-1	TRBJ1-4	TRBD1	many	CASSQSGTGREKLFF	TGCGCCAGCAGCCAGAGCGGGACAGGGAGAGAAAAACTGTTTTTT
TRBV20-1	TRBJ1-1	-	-	CSATPGVGDTEAFF	TGCAGTGCTACCCCAGGGGTGGGGGACACCGAAGCTTTCTTT
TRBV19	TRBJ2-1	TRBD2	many	CASSAKTSGRFNEQFF	TGTGCCAGTAGTGCAAAAACTAGCGGGAGGTTCAATGAGCAGTTCTTC
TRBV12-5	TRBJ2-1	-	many	CASGLYTHNEQFF	TGTGCTAGTGGTTTGTACACCCACAATGAGCAGTTCTTC
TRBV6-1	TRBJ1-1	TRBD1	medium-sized	CASSVNRGRSIYTEAFF	TGTGCCAGCAGTGTTAACAGGGGAAGGTCGATTTACACTGAAGCTTTCTTT
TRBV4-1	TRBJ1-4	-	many	CASSQEPGAGEKLFF	TGCGCCAGCAGCCAAGAACCGGGGGCAGGTGAAAAACTGTTTTTT
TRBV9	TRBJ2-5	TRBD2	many	CASSVEPAGGGETQYF	TGTGCCAGCAGCGTAGAACCAGCGGGAGGGGGAGAGACCCAGTACTTC
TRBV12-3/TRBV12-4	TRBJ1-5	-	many	CASSFSGQFYSNQPQHF	TGTGCCAGCAGTTTCTCGGGACAATTCTATAGCAATCAGCCCCAGCATTTT
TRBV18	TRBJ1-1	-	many	CASSPQKNTEAFF	TGTGCCAGCTCACCTCAAAAAAACACTGAAGCTTTCTTT
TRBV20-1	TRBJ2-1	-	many	CSATGGIGDNEQFF	TGCAGTGCTACAGGGGGGATCGGAGACAATGAGCAGTTCTTC
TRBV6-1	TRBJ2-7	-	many	CASSDLSGSAEQYF	TGTGCCAGCAGTGATCTTTCAGGGTCCGCCGAGCAGTACTTC
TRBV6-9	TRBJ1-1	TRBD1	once	CASSYGTARQAFF	TGTGCCAGCAGCTATGGGACAGCCCGCCAGGCTTTCTTT
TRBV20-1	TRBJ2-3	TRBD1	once	CSAHSEGATDTQYF	TGCAGTGCTCATAGCGAGGGGGCAACAGATACGCAGTATTTT
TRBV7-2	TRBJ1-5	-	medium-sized	CASSLNGQPQHF	TGTGCCAGCAGCCTTAATGGTCAGCCCCAGCATTTT
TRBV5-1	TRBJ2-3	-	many	CASHEGPTATDTQYF	TGCGCCAGCCACGAGGGGCCCACGGCGACAGATACGCAGTATTTT
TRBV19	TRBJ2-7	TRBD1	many	CASSIRDRDEQYF	TGTGCCAGTAGTATCCGGGACAGGGACGAGCAGTACTTC